This TCR beta chain originates from a study of regulatory T cells in long-lasting Graves disease. CDR1 and CDR2 from the germline V gene are SQVTM and ANQGSEA. There are 14 residues in the CDR3. The J segment lost 5 bases and the V segment lost 3 bases, leaving 6 bases of the junction unmatched. Investigators prepared the TCR beta libraries by applying iRepertoire HTBI primers and Arm-PCR of CDR3 regions. In TCRdb, the multiplex PCR reads were re-called with MiXCR into one record per CDR3 protein. The table lists 550,000 or so distinct CDR3 sequences, about 11% of them singletons. Noted time point: newly diagnosed GD, antithyroid drugs for less than 3 months. The TCR library was prepared using RNA isolated from PBMCs. Many counts were recorded for this clonotype. Its antigen is undetermined. Study-level points and caveats: Sample size, which was small, may have reduced accuracy. TRBV28, TRBJ1-2 and TRBJ2-5 were segments that persistent disease favored.

This same sample was also taken into another study, of T cells in Graves' hyperthyroidism and ophthalmopathy.

The receptor was derived from a woman in her twenties or thirties with Graves disease. The sequenced sample was peripheral blood mononuclear cells (PBMCs), obtained at new diagnosis, from a patient treated with antithyroid drugs. This chain connects TRBV29-1 to TRBJ2-4; 8 bases agree with TRBD1. The CDR3 reads CSVDRGQGENIQYF. The CDR3 coding sequence is TGCAGCGTTGACAGGGGGCAAGGCGAAAACATTCAGTACTTC.